A single sample is the source of the 13 T cell receptor beta chains below, sequenced in a study of T-cell reconstitution after alpha-beta-depleted transplantation in children. Unique molecular identifiers tagged the TCRbeta library. Using its own MiXCR run on the PCR reads, TCRdb lists one record per CDR3 protein. The sample shows 500,000 to 750,000 distinct CDR3 sequences, 20% to 30% of them seen only once. Sequencing was performed on PBMCs, taken before TCRalphabeta/CD19-depleted stem cell transplant. Receptors were obtained from a boy in the first two years of life with Wiskott-Aldrich syndrome, due to receive a stem cell transplant.

This CDR3 reads CASSLSLGETYNEQFF. The CDR3 DNA reads as TGTGCCAGCAGCTTATCTTTGGGGGAGACCTACAATGAGCAGTTCTTC. The chain is built from TRBV5-6 and TRBJ2-1; either TRBD1 or TRBD2 may fit D (5 bases each). This CDR3 region has 16 residues. Trimming stripped 2 bases from V and 2 bases from J, with 14 bases between. Germline values: CDR1 SGHDT, CDR2 YYEEEE.

The genes are TRBV5-1 and TRBJ2-7; 10 bases line up with TRBD2. Germline CDR1 reads SGHRS; CDR2 reads YFSETQ. J gave up 1 base and V 1 base, and 2 bases lay outside the gene matches. The CDR3 extends over 15 amino acids. The CDR3 here is CASSLTSGASYEQYF. The CDR3 region has the DNA TGCGCCAGCAGCTTGACTAGCGGGGCATCCTACGAGCAGTACTTC.

Only a few counts were recorded for this clonotype. This chain connects TRBV19 to TRBJ2-5; unclear D gene. The CDR3 spans 13 residues. Germline-derived CDR1 and CDR2 are LNHDA and SQIVND (reference sequence). V was shortened by 3 bases and J by 7 bases, with 12 bases between the two germline ends. The CDR3 coding sequence is TGTGCCAGTAGTATTGGAGTCGTGGGGACCCAGTACTTC. This encodes CASSIGVVGTQYF.

V and J are TRBV12-3 or TRBV12-4 and TRBJ2-5; D call uncertain. The CDR3 length is 14 residues. V was cut by 3 bases and J by 5 bases, with 13 bases left in between. CDR3 in amino acids: CASSFAQGPETQYF. In DNA, the CDR3 is TGTGCCAGCAGTTTCGCCCAAGGGCCGGAGACCCAGTACTTC.

This clonotype has a single count. This sequence joins TRBV29-1 and TRBJ2-7; 8 nucleotides agree with TRBD1. CDR3 length: 14 amino acids. Germline loops: CDR1 SQVTM, CDR2 ANQGSEA. V lost 6 bases to trimming and J lost 3 bases; unmatched junction nucleotides: 10. The CDR3 nucleotides read TGCAGCGTCGGAGGTAGGACAGGGCTCTACGAGCAGTACTTC. Its protein product is CSVGGRTGLYEQYF.

V gene TRBV5-1 combines with J gene TRBJ2-1; the D gene is possibly TRBD2 (5 bases). The CDR3 contains 14 residues. V was shortened by 7 bases and J by 4 bases, with 15 bases between the two germline ends. Germline lookup yields CDR1 SGHRS and CDR2 YFSETQ. CDR3 bases: TGCGCCAGCGGAGAAGAGGGCTGGTACAATGAGCAGTTCTTC. Translating it yields CASGEEGWYNEQFF.

The J gene is TRBJ2-1, the V gene TRBV5-1; TRBD2 matches at 14 bases. CDR1 is SGHRS and CDR2 is YFSETQ in the germline V gene. The CDR3 has 14 amino acids. With 4 bases clipped from V and 9 bases from J, the junction kept 3 bases outside the gene matches. The CDR3 loop is CASSGTSGSAEQFF. In DNA, the CDR3 is TGCGCCAGCAGCGGGACTAGCGGGAGTGCTGAGCAGTTCTTC. The whole variable domain, filled in from reference TRBV5-1 and TRBJ2-1, reads KAGVTQTPRYLIKTRGQQVTLSCSPISGHRSVSWYQQTPGQGLQFLFEYFSETQRNKGNFPGRFSGRQFSNSRSEMNVSTLELGDSALYLCASSGTSGSAEQFFGPGTRLTVL.

This clonotype was observed many times. This rearrangement joins TRBV5-1 to TRBJ1-2; no reliable D call. Germline lookup yields CDR1 SGHRS and CDR2 YFSETQ. The V end lost 0 bases, the J end lost 2 bases, and 2 bases lay between the germline ends. The CDR3 has 12 residues. The CDR3 coding sequence is TGCGCCAGCAGCTTGGAAAACTATGGCTACACCTTC. Translated, it gives CASSLENYGYTF.

This rearrangement joins TRBV6-5 to TRBJ2-5, with 13 bases matching TRBD2. The CDR3 sequence is 19 residues long. Trimming cost V 2 bases and J 1 base; bases outside gene matches: 10. Germline V gene lookup returns CDR1 MNHEY and CDR2 SVGAGI. The CDR3 reads CASSYAPGLAGLSQETQYF. DNA for the CDR3: TGTGCCAGCAGTTACGCCCCGGGACTAGCGGGACTCAGCCAAGAGACCCAGTACTTC.

The chain uses TRBV12-3 or TRBV12-4 and TRBJ2-1; D unresolved. Trimming took off 5 bases at V and 0 bases at J, with 11 bases between the two ends. The CDR3 is 15 residues long. This CDR3 reads CASSVTPLSYNEQFF. For the CDR3, the DNA is TGTGCCAGCAGTGTCACACCTCTCTCCTACAATGAGCAGTTCTTC.

The chain couples TRBV5-1 to TRBJ1-1, with D perhaps matching TRBD1 (5 bases). The CDR3 consists of 15 residues. Germline V CDR1 and CDR2: SGHRS, YFSETQ. V lost 0 bases and J lost 1, with 10 bases in between. Here the CDR3 reads CASSLEGAGNTEAFF. CDR3 nucleotide sequence: TGCGCCAGCAGCTTGGAAGGGGCGGGGAACACTGAAGCTTTCTTT.

This clonotype has ten or more counts. This chain connects TRBV20-1 to TRBJ2-7; D tentatively fits TRBD1 or TRBD2 (5 bases each). There are 13 residues in the CDR3. V dropped 2 bases and J dropped 2 bases, with 10 bases sitting between them. Germline loops: CDR1 DFQATT, CDR2 SNEGSKA (reference sequence). The CDR3 region has the DNA TGCAGTGCTAGATCGGGGCCGCCCTACGAGCAGTACTTC. It yields the protein CSARSGPPYEQYF.

The rearrangement uses TRBV4-1 and TRBJ2-7; D ambiguous. The germline V and J ends were trimmed by 0 bases and 1 base, with 13 bases remaining between them. The CDR3 sequence is 16 residues long. The germline V gene has CDR1 MGHRA and CDR2 YSYEKL. The CDR3 sequence: CASSQDRTVKSYEQYF. CDR3 in DNA: TGCGCCAGCAGCCAAGATCGGACGGTGAAATCCTACGAGCAGTACTTC.